What follows describes a single T cell receptor (beta chain). V shed 2 bases and J 2 bases; nucleotides not matched to a gene: 2. Germline V gives CDR1 MNHEY, CDR2 SMNVEV (reference sequence). The CDR3 contains 15 residues. This sample was taken from a study of T cell changes during pregnancy in multiple sclerosis. TCRdb's table, derived via immunoSEQ multiplex PCR, lists solely in-frame clones and lacks some. Among about 17,000 clones, roughly 90% were seen once, and the ten largest hold 10% to 15%. This sample comprised CD8+ T cells from peripheral blood mononuclear cells, obtained after pregnancy. The sequence was collected from a female donor in good health, enrolled as a control in a pregnancy study. The chain has TRBV27 and TRBJ2-5; 10 bases fit TRBD2. CDR3 sequence: CASSLLAGVQETQYF. CDR3 DNA: TGTGCCAGCAGTTTACTAGCGGGGGTGCAAGAGACCCAGTACTTC.